A selection of T cell receptor beta chains follows, all from one sample in a study of post-analysis software for immune sequencing data. MiXCR, applied by TCRdb to the PCR reads, yields one record per CDR3 protein. Among almost 700,000 distinct CDR3 sequences listed, around 60% were seen once. The sample comprised blood. Receptors were obtained from a girl aged 2 to 9 with multiple sclerosis. The CDR3 runs from the conserved cysteine through the conserved F or W. D genes are given only for firm matches. Rows may omit the clone size; those that give it use once, few, many or a size class.

cdr3_aa: CASSWTGKIQPQHF
cdr3_nt: TGTGCCAGCAGTTGGACAGGGAAGATTCAGCCCCAGCATTTT
j_call: TRBJ1-5
v_call: TRBV6-2/TRBV6-3
d_call: TRBD1
clone_size: few

cdr3_aa: CASGRMGGESHEQYF
cdr3_nt: TGTGCCAGCGGCAGGATGGGTGGAGAATCCCACGAGCAGTACTTC
j_call: TRBJ2-7
v_call: TRBV7-9
d_call: NA
clone_size: few

cdr3_aa: CSVAWPSGANVLTF
cdr3_nt: TGCAGCGTTGCATGGCCGTCTGGGGCCAACGTCCTGACTTTC
j_call: TRBJ2-6
v_call: TRBV29-1
d_call: NA
clone_size: NA

cdr3_aa: CASSLGWTLAKNIQYF
cdr3_nt: TGCGCCAGCAGCCTGGGATGGACCCTAGCCAAAAACATTCAGTACTTC
j_call: TRBJ2-4
v_call: TRBV5-1
d_call: NA
clone_size: NA

cdr3_aa: CSARDLTGGYTF
cdr3_nt: TGCAGTGCTAGAGATCTGACGGGAGGCTACACCTTC
j_call: TRBJ1-2
v_call: TRBV20-1
d_call: NA
clone_size: NA

cdr3_aa: CASSGGTSGRDSSYNEQFF
cdr3_nt: TGTGCCAGCAGCGGCGGGACTAGCGGGCGGGATAGCTCCTACAATGAGCAGTTCTTC
j_call: TRBJ2-1
v_call: TRBV7-9
d_call: TRBD2
clone_size: NA

cdr3_aa: CASSLGTGLDEQFF
cdr3_nt: TGCGCCAGCAGCTTAGGGACAGGTCTTGATGAGCAGTTCTTC
j_call: TRBJ2-1
v_call: TRBV5-1
d_call: TRBD1
clone_size: NA

cdr3_aa: CSARGTPKATEAFF
cdr3_nt: TGCAGTGCTAGAGGGACTCCAAAAGCCACTGAAGCTTTCTTT
j_call: TRBJ1-1
v_call: TRBV20-1
d_call: NA
clone_size: NA

cdr3_aa: CASSTSARGPNEQFF
cdr3_nt: TGTGCCAGCAGCACTTCAGCGAGGGGGCCCAATGAGCAGTTCTTC
j_call: TRBJ2-1
v_call: TRBV7-6
d_call: TRBD1
clone_size: few

cdr3_aa: CASSPPPDEQFF
cdr3_nt: TGTGCCAGCAGCCCCCCTCCGGATGAGCAGTTCTTC
j_call: TRBJ2-1
v_call: TRBV7-9
d_call: NA
clone_size: NA

cdr3_aa: CASSQAIPGRGGNEQFF
cdr3_nt: TGTGCCAGCAGCCAAGCTATCCCCGGGAGAGGCGGCAATGAGCAGTTCTTC
j_call: TRBJ2-1
v_call: TRBV3-1
d_call: NA
clone_size: few

cdr3_aa: CAIVDGTDTQYF
cdr3_nt: TGTGCCATCGTGGACGGCACAGATACGCAGTATTTT
j_call: TRBJ2-3
v_call: TRBV25-1
d_call: NA
clone_size: NA

cdr3_aa: CASSPAGGGQPQHF
cdr3_nt: TGTGCCAGCAGTCCGGCTGGAGGGGGTCAGCCCCAGCATTTT
j_call: TRBJ1-5
v_call: TRBV6-6
d_call: NA
clone_size: few

cdr3_aa: CASRGEGETQYF
cdr3_nt: TGTGCCAGCAGGGGGGAAGGAGAGACCCAGTACTTC
j_call: TRBJ2-5
v_call: TRBV12-3/TRBV12-4
d_call: NA
clone_size: NA

cdr3_aa: CATRGESPPYREQFF
cdr3_nt: TGTGCCACCAGGGGGGAATCGCCTCCCTATAGAGAGCAGTTCTTC
j_call: TRBJ2-1
v_call: TRBV15
d_call: NA
clone_size: NA

cdr3_aa: CASSLTGEIGSGANVLTF
cdr3_nt: TGTGCCAGCAGCCTGACAGGGGAGATTGGGTCTGGGGCCAACGTCCTGACTTTC
j_call: TRBJ2-6
v_call: TRBV5-1
d_call: TRBD1
clone_size: NA

cdr3_aa: CASSHPGTGGSDTQYF
cdr3_nt: TGTGCCAGCAGTCATCCCGGGACAGGGGGCTCAGATACGCAGTATTTT
j_call: TRBJ2-3
v_call: TRBV12-3/TRBV12-4
d_call: TRBD1
clone_size: NA

cdr3_aa: CASSQDINTEAFF
cdr3_nt: TGTGCCAGCAGTCAGGACATTAACACTGAAGCTTTCTTT
j_call: TRBJ1-1
v_call: TRBV6-6
d_call: NA
clone_size: NA

cdr3_aa: CAITQGRANYGYTF
cdr3_nt: TGTGCCATCACCCAGGGAAGGGCCAACTATGGCTACACCTTC
j_call: TRBJ1-2
v_call: TRBV10-3
d_call: NA
clone_size: NA

cdr3_aa: CASSFASGRIDTQYF
cdr3_nt: TGTGCCAGCAGCTTCGCTAGCGGGAGGATAGATACGCAGTATTTT
j_call: TRBJ2-3
v_call: TRBV7-9
d_call: TRBD2
clone_size: few

cdr3_aa: CASSGGLAGYEQYF
cdr3_nt: TGTGCCAGCAGCGGCGGACTAGCGGGCTACGAGCAGTACTTC
j_call: TRBJ2-7
v_call: TRBV9
d_call: TRBD2
clone_size: few

cdr3_aa: CASSDGQTGEQYF
cdr3_nt: TGTGCCAGCAGTGATGGCCAAACGGGGGAGCAGTACTTC
j_call: TRBJ2-7
v_call: TRBV6-1
d_call: NA
clone_size: few

cdr3_aa: CASSPQTVYTSTDTQYF
cdr3_nt: TGTGCCAGCAGCCCCCAAACAGTTTACACTAGCACAGATACGCAGTATTTT
j_call: TRBJ2-3
v_call: TRBV9
d_call: NA
clone_size: NA

cdr3_aa: CSASDGQTGLFRNQPQHF
cdr3_nt: TGCAGTGCTTCAGATGGACAGACGGGCCTGTTTCGCAATCAGCCCCAGCATTTT
j_call: TRBJ1-5
v_call: TRBV20-1
d_call: NA
clone_size: NA

cdr3_aa: CASSRDGGGYTF
cdr3_nt: TGTGCCAGCAGTCGCGATGGGGGTGGCTACACCTTC
j_call: TRBJ1-2
v_call: TRBV6-5
d_call: NA
clone_size: NA

cdr3_aa: CASSLVPGQGEDTQYF
cdr3_nt: TGTGCCAGCAGCCTCGTCCCGGGACAGGGCGAAGATACGCAGTATTTT
j_call: TRBJ2-3
v_call: TRBV3-1
d_call: TRBD1
clone_size: NA

cdr3_aa: CAISDSYTGGGEQYF
cdr3_nt: TGTGCCATCAGTGATAGTTATACAGGGGGGGGCGAGCAGTACTTC
j_call: TRBJ2-7
v_call: TRBV10-3
d_call: NA
clone_size: NA

cdr3_aa: CASSSSTPKETQYF
cdr3_nt: TGTGCCAGCAGCTCATCGACTCCTAAGGAGACCCAGTACTTC
j_call: TRBJ2-5
v_call: TRBV5-5
d_call: NA
clone_size: NA

cdr3_aa: CASSLDTGGEQFF
cdr3_nt: TGTGCCAGCAGCTTGGATACAGGGGGGGAGCAGTTCTTC
j_call: TRBJ2-1
v_call: TRBV5-6
d_call: TRBD1
clone_size: NA

cdr3_aa: CASSLGSQRGRYNEQFF
cdr3_nt: TGTGCCAGCAGCTTGGGGTCCCAGCGGGGACGCTACAATGAGCAGTTCTTC
j_call: TRBJ2-1
v_call: TRBV5-5
d_call: TRBD2
clone_size: NA

cdr3_aa: CASTGGDSGYTF
cdr3_nt: TGTGCCAGCACCGGAGGGGATAGCGGCTACACCTTC
j_call: TRBJ1-2
v_call: TRBV6-2/TRBV6-3
d_call: NA
clone_size: NA

cdr3_aa: CASSLTGGPSHEQYF
cdr3_nt: TGTGCCAGCAGCCTCACAGGGGGCCCCTCTCACGAGCAGTACTTC
j_call: TRBJ2-7
v_call: TRBV7-2
d_call: TRBD1
clone_size: NA

cdr3_aa: CSARTSGVETQYF
cdr3_nt: TGCAGTGCTAGGACTAGCGGGGTCGAGACCCAGTACTTC
j_call: TRBJ2-5
v_call: TRBV20-1
d_call: TRBD2
clone_size: many

cdr3_aa: CASSLETLAGGVFF
cdr3_nt: TGTGCCAGCAGCTTGGAAACCTTAGCGGGAGGGGTGTTCTTC
j_call: TRBJ2-1
v_call: TRBV7-9
d_call: TRBD2
clone_size: NA

cdr3_aa: CSARRSGNTLSSYEQYF
cdr3_nt: TGCAGTGCTAGAAGGAGCGGTAATACGTTAAGCTCCTACGAGCAGTACTTC
j_call: TRBJ2-7
v_call: TRBV20-1
d_call: NA
clone_size: NA

cdr3_aa: CASSGGTSGMAQYF
cdr3_nt: TGTGCCAGCAGCGGGGGGACTAGCGGGATGGCGCAGTATTTT
j_call: TRBJ2-3
v_call: TRBV7-9
d_call: TRBD2
clone_size: once

cdr3_aa: CRVPPPGLAGVNNEQFF
cdr3_nt: TGCAGGGTCCCGCCGCCGGGACTAGCGGGAGTGAACAATGAGCAGTTCTTC
j_call: TRBJ2-1
v_call: TRBV20-1
d_call: TRBD2
clone_size: few

cdr3_aa: CASSQKGEAVHTDTQYF
cdr3_nt: TGTGCCAGCAGCCAAAAAGGAGAAGCGGTTCACACAGATACGCAGTATTTT
j_call: TRBJ2-3
v_call: TRBV4-2
d_call: NA
clone_size: NA

cdr3_aa: CASSPSAAGFQETQYF
cdr3_nt: TGTGCCAGCAGTCCCTCCGCGGCGGGCTTCCAAGAGACCCAGTACTTC
j_call: TRBJ2-5
v_call: TRBV6-1
d_call: NA
clone_size: NA

cdr3_aa: CAITSLAGQGAGGYTF
cdr3_nt: TGTGCCATCACCTCACTGGCGGGACAGGGGGCAGGCGGCTACACCTTC
j_call: TRBJ1-2
v_call: TRBV10-3
d_call: TRBD1
clone_size: NA

cdr3_aa: CASSSTSGMDEQFF
cdr3_nt: TGTGCTAGCAGCTCGACTAGCGGGATGGATGAGCAGTTCTTC
j_call: TRBJ2-1
v_call: TRBV7-7
d_call: TRBD2
clone_size: NA

cdr3_aa: CASSLERLANEQFF
cdr3_nt: TGTGCCAGCAGCTTAGAAAGGCTAGCGAATGAGCAGTTCTTC
j_call: TRBJ2-1
v_call: TRBV7-2
d_call: NA
clone_size: few

cdr3_aa: CASGRRSGDEQYF
cdr3_nt: TGCGCCAGCGGGCGCCGGTCGGGCGACGAGCAGTACTTC
j_call: TRBJ2-7
v_call: TRBV5-1
d_call: NA
clone_size: once

cdr3_aa: CASSKTGGEQYF
cdr3_nt: TGTGCCAGCAGCAAGACAGGGGGCGAGCAGTACTTC
j_call: TRBJ2-7
v_call: TRBV7-2
d_call: TRBD1
clone_size: NA

cdr3_aa: CSARGGGNERDTQYF
cdr3_nt: TGCAGTGCTAGAGGAGGGGGCAATGAGAGAGATACGCAGTATTTT
j_call: TRBJ2-3
v_call: TRBV20-1
d_call: TRBD1
clone_size: NA

cdr3_aa: CASSLGGSTDTQYF
cdr3_nt: TGTGCCAGCAGCTTAGGCGGCAGCACAGATACGCAGTATTTT
j_call: TRBJ2-3
v_call: TRBV5-1
d_call: NA
clone_size: many

cdr3_aa: CASGRTAGDGNEQFF
cdr3_nt: TGTGCCAGCGGGAGAACGGCAGGGGATGGGAATGAGCAGTTCTTC
j_call: TRBJ2-1
v_call: TRBV6-2/TRBV6-3
d_call: NA
clone_size: NA

cdr3_aa: CAITNERGSDTQYF
cdr3_nt: TGTGCCATCACCAACGAACGGGGTTCAGATACGCAGTATTTT
j_call: TRBJ2-3
v_call: TRBV10-3
d_call: NA
clone_size: NA

cdr3_aa: CASSLDEEDTQYF
cdr3_nt: TGTGCCAGCAGCTTAGATGAGGAAGATACGCAGTATTTT
j_call: TRBJ2-3
v_call: TRBV11-2
d_call: NA
clone_size: NA

cdr3_aa: CASSEIGGNEQFF
cdr3_nt: TGTGCCAGCAGTGAAATTGGGGGTAATGAGCAGTTCTTC
j_call: TRBJ2-1
v_call: TRBV7-9
d_call: NA
clone_size: NA

cdr3_aa: CASSSYTEAFF
cdr3_nt: TGTGCCAGCAGTTCCTATACTGAAGCTTTCTTT
j_call: TRBJ1-1
v_call: TRBV6-5
d_call: NA
clone_size: NA

cdr3_aa: CATSGAGTGAWRGANVLTF
cdr3_nt: TGTGCCACCAGCGGGGCCGGGACAGGGGCTTGGCGAGGGGCCAACGTCCTGACTTTC
j_call: TRBJ2-6
v_call: TRBV15
d_call: TRBD1
clone_size: NA